This note documents a single T cell receptor (beta chain) sequence. This sample stems from a study of radiation and T cells in renal cell carcinoma. Profiled with immunoSEQ multiplex PCR; TCRdb holds only in-frame clones, not every one. The table shows 150,000 or so clones, with 88% occurring only once. Trimming cost V 3 bases and J 3 bases, with 15 bases left between them. The CDR3 spans 15 residues. Germline CDR1 is LGHNA and CDR2 is YNFKEQ. Described time point: baseline pretreatment blood. Noted treatment: 15 Gy SBRT to primary tumor, nephrectomy 4 weeks later. Blood was sampled at baseline, 2 weeks and 4 weeks after SBRT. The patient's renal cell carcinoma had clear cell pathology.

The TCR was taken from a woman in her sixties or seventies with renal cell carcinoma. The chain is built from TRBV4-2 and TRBJ2-7; no reliable D call. The sample in question was blood, obtained from a patient whose treatment included radiotherapy and nephrectomy. This chain's CDR3 is CASSQPLGLYYEQYF. CDR3 DNA: TGTGCCAGCAGCCAGCCCTTAGGGCTATACTACGAGCAGTACTTC.